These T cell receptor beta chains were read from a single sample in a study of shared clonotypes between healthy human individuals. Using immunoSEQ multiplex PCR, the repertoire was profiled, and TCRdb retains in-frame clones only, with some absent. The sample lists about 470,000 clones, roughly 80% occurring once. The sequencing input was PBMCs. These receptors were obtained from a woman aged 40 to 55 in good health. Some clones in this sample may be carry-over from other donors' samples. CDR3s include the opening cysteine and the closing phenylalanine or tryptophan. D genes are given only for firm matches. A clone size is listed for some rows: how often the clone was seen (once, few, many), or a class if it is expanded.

CDR3 protein: CASSLAYWTGRSGQFF; CDR3 DNA: TGTGCCAGCAGCTTAGCGTATTGGACAGGCCGTTCAGGGCAGTTCTTC; clone size: -; J gene: TRBJ2-1; D gene: TRBD1; V gene: TRBV11-2
CDR3 protein: CASSEGSMGDYEQYF; CDR3 DNA: TGTGCCAGCAGTGAAGGGAGCATGGGAGACTACGAGCAGTACTTC; clone size: -; J gene: TRBJ2-7; D gene: -; V gene: TRBV6-1
CDR3 protein: CATASGSTDTQYF; CDR3 DNA: TGCGCCACCGCTAGCGGGAGCACAGATACGCAGTATTTT; clone size: -; J gene: TRBJ2-3; D gene: TRBD2; V gene: TRBV5-1
CDR3 protein: CASSPRQGNTEAFF; CDR3 DNA: TGCGCCAGCAGCCCTAGACAGGGGAACACTGAAGCTTTCTTT; clone size: once; J gene: TRBJ1-1; D gene: TRBD1; V gene: TRBV5-1
CDR3 protein: CASSMTGGTGDGYTF; CDR3 DNA: TGTGCCAGTAGTATGACGGGAGGGACAGGGGACGGCTACACCTTC; clone size: -; J gene: TRBJ1-2; D gene: TRBD1; V gene: TRBV19
CDR3 protein: CASSFGPQGNYEQYF; CDR3 DNA: TGCGCCAGCAGCTTCGGTCCGCAGGGTAACTACGAGCAGTACTTC; clone size: -; J gene: TRBJ2-7; D gene: -; V gene: TRBV5-1
CDR3 protein: CASSIGQGAAFF; CDR3 DNA: TGTGCCAGCAGCATTGGACAGGGGGCCGCTTTCTTT; clone size: -; J gene: TRBJ1-1; D gene: TRBD1; V gene: TRBV11-3
CDR3 protein: CSVRRGQGEQETQYF; CDR3 DNA: TGCAGCGTTAGGAGGGGGCAGGGGGAACAAGAGACCCAGTACTTC; clone size: -; J gene: TRBJ2-5; D gene: -; V gene: TRBV29-1
CDR3 protein: CASSLVGGNYGYTF; CDR3 DNA: TGCGCCAGCAGCTTGGTAGGGGGAAACTATGGCTACACCTTC; clone size: -; J gene: TRBJ1-2; D gene: -; V gene: TRBV5-1
CDR3 protein: CAISETRGANTGELFF; CDR3 DNA: TGTGCCATCAGTGAGACTCGCGGAGCGAACACCGGGGAGCTGTTTTTT; clone size: -; J gene: TRBJ2-2; D gene: -; V gene: TRBV10-3
CDR3 protein: CASSYNELGEQYF; CDR3 DNA: TGTGCCAGCAGTTACAACGAGCTAGGAGAGCAGTACTTC; clone size: -; J gene: TRBJ2-5; D gene: -; V gene: TRBV6-5
CDR3 protein: CASSDGTGGANNEQFF; CDR3 DNA: TGTGCCAGCAGTGATGGGACAGGGGGCGCGAACAATGAGCAGTTCTTC; clone size: -; J gene: TRBJ2-1; D gene: TRBD1; V gene: TRBV6-4
CDR3 protein: CASSFRWSTDTQYF; CDR3 DNA: TGTGCCAGCAGCTTCCGGTGGAGCACAGATACGCAGTATTTT; clone size: -; J gene: TRBJ2-3; D gene: -; V gene: TRBV13
CDR3 protein: CSVATSGGRDTQYF; CDR3 DNA: TGCAGCGTTGCGACCTCCGGAGGGAGAGATACGCAGTATTTT; clone size: once; J gene: TRBJ2-3; D gene: -; V gene: TRBV29-1
CDR3 protein: CASSLSPSGNYNEQFF; CDR3 DNA: TGTGCCAGCAGTTTATCCCCTAGCGGGAACTACAATGAGCAGTTCTTC; clone size: -; J gene: TRBJ2-1; D gene: TRBD2; V gene: TRBV27
CDR3 protein: CASSLGAADTQYF; CDR3 DNA: TGTGCCAGCAGCTTAGGGGCAGCAGATACGCAGTATTTT; clone size: -; J gene: TRBJ2-3; D gene: -; V gene: TRBV7-9
CDR3 protein: CASSPSGRGTDTQYF; CDR3 DNA: TGTGCCAGCAGCCCCAGCGGGAGAGGGACAGATACGCAGTATTTT; clone size: -; J gene: TRBJ2-3; D gene: TRBD2; V gene: TRBV5-4
CDR3 protein: CASSKTGGETQYF; CDR3 DNA: TGTGCCAGCAGCAAGACAGGTGGGGAGACCCAGTACTTC; clone size: -; J gene: TRBJ2-5; D gene: -; V gene: TRBV7-8
CDR3 protein: CASSPPTGPNYGYTF; CDR3 DNA: TGTGCCAGCAGCCCCCCCACAGGTCCTAACTATGGCTACACCTTC; clone size: -; J gene: TRBJ1-2; D gene: -; V gene: TRBV28
CDR3 protein: CASSQRTRDTSYEQYF; CDR3 DNA: TGTGCCAGCTCACAACGAACACGGGACACCTCCTACGAGCAGTACTTC; clone size: -; J gene: TRBJ2-7; D gene: -; V gene: TRBV18
CDR3 protein: CAADWRAGANVLTF; CDR3 DNA: TGTGCCGCAGATTGGAGGGCTGGGGCCAACGTCCTGACTTTC; clone size: -; J gene: TRBJ2-6; D gene: -; V gene: TRBV30
CDR3 protein: CASSHNPSSGRYNEQFF; CDR3 DNA: TGCGCCAGCAGCCACAATCCCTCTAGCGGGAGATACAATGAGCAGTTCTTC; clone size: -; J gene: TRBJ2-1; D gene: TRBD2; V gene: TRBV5-1
CDR3 protein: CASSASGPYNEQFF; CDR3 DNA: TGTGCCAGCAGTGCCTCCGGACCCTACAATGAGCAGTTCTTC; clone size: -; J gene: TRBJ2-1; D gene: -; V gene: TRBV2
CDR3 protein: CASSFDTGGWGSNYGYTF; CDR3 DNA: TGTGCCAGCAGCTTTGACACAGGGGGCTGGGGCTCTAACTATGGCTACACCTTC; clone size: -; J gene: TRBJ1-2; D gene: TRBD1; V gene: TRBV7-2
CDR3 protein: CASSLDSLSYEQYF; CDR3 DNA: TGTGCCAGCAGCTTGGACTCGCTGTCCTACGAGCAGTACTTC; clone size: -; J gene: TRBJ2-7; D gene: -; V gene: TRBV7-2
CDR3 protein: CASSLTGAVRSGANVLTF; CDR3 DNA: TGTGCCAGCAGCTTAACGGGCGCGGTGCGCTCTGGGGCCAACGTCCTGACTTTC; clone size: -; J gene: TRBJ2-6; D gene: -; V gene: TRBV7-3
CDR3 protein: CASSLYGLYGYTF; CDR3 DNA: TGTGCCAGCAGTTTATACGGACTCTATGGCTACACCTTC; clone size: -; J gene: TRBJ1-2; D gene: -; V gene: TRBV28
CDR3 protein: CASSLGSGSRYTQYF; CDR3 DNA: TGTGCCAGCAGCTTGGGAAGCGGGAGTCGATATACGCAGTATTTT; clone size: -; J gene: TRBJ2-3; D gene: TRBD2; V gene: TRBV5-4
CDR3 protein: CASSFGRNGPESPGYGYTF; CDR3 DNA: TGTGCCAGCAGTTTTGGGCGAAATGGACCGGAATCGCCTGGCTATGGCTACACCTTC; clone size: -; J gene: TRBJ1-2; D gene: -; V gene: TRBV27
CDR3 protein: CASSFRGAAPTGELFF; CDR3 DNA: TGTGCCAGCAGCTTCCGGGGCGCGGCCCCCACCGGGGAGCTGTTTTTT; clone size: -; J gene: TRBJ2-2; D gene: -; V gene: TRBV11-2
CDR3 protein: CASSRGLAGTDTQYF; CDR3 DNA: TGTGCCAGCAGCAGGGGACTAGCGGGAACAGATACGCAGTATTTT; clone size: -; J gene: TRBJ2-3; D gene: TRBD2; V gene: TRBV11-2
CDR3 protein: CAISELQGTGELFF; CDR3 DNA: TGTGCCATCAGTGAGTTACAGGGCACCGGGGAGCTGTTTTTT; clone size: once; J gene: TRBJ2-2; D gene: -; V gene: TRBV10-3
CDR3 protein: CASSGGNEQFF; CDR3 DNA: TGTGCCAGCAGTGGCGGCAATGAGCAGTTCTTC; clone size: -; J gene: TRBJ2-1; D gene: -; V gene: TRBV6-4
CDR3 protein: CASAPLANEKLFF; CDR3 DNA: TGTGCCAGCGCCCCGCTGGCTAATGAAAAACTGTTTTTT; clone size: -; J gene: TRBJ1-4; D gene: -; V gene: TRBV6-6
CDR3 protein: CASSIRQTQETQYF; CDR3 DNA: TGCGCCAGCAGCATTAGACAGACCCAAGAGACCCAGTACTTC; clone size: -; J gene: TRBJ2-5; D gene: -; V gene: TRBV5-1
CDR3 protein: CSVMLGTGRTEAFF; CDR3 DNA: TGCAGCGTGATGCTCGGGACAGGGAGAACTGAAGCTTTCTTT; clone size: -; J gene: TRBJ1-1; D gene: TRBD1; V gene: TRBV29-1
CDR3 protein: CAWSVGSGNTIYF; CDR3 DNA: TGTGCCTGGAGTGTGGGGTCTGGAAACACCATATATTTT; clone size: -; J gene: TRBJ1-3; D gene: -; V gene: TRBV30
CDR3 protein: CACGGFRGYEQYF; CDR3 DNA: TGTGCCTGTGGGGGGTTCCGTGGATACGAGCAGTACTTC; clone size: -; J gene: TRBJ2-7; D gene: -; V gene: TRBV30
CDR3 protein: CASSPTGTVTGELFF; CDR3 DNA: TGTGCCAGTAGTCCTACCGGGACAGTGACCGGGGAGCTGTTTTTT; clone size: -; J gene: TRBJ2-2; D gene: TRBD1; V gene: TRBV19
CDR3 protein: CASSRRLVANEQFF; CDR3 DNA: TGTGCCAGCAGTCGCCGGCTAGTGGCCAATGAGCAGTTCTTC; clone size: -; J gene: TRBJ2-1; D gene: -; V gene: TRBV27
CDR3 protein: CASSHNRQGVNHEQYF; CDR3 DNA: TGTGCCAGCAGTCACAATCGACAGGGGGTGAACCACGAGCAGTACTTC; clone size: -; J gene: TRBJ2-7; D gene: TRBD1; V gene: TRBV28
CDR3 protein: CASSDRQISNQPQHF; CDR3 DNA: TGTGCCAGCAGTGACCGACAGATAAGCAATCAGCCCCAGCATTTT; clone size: -; J gene: TRBJ1-5; D gene: -; V gene: TRBV2
CDR3 protein: CASSHTSKNEQFF; CDR3 DNA: TGTGCCAGCAGTCACACCTCCAAGAATGAGCAGTTCTTC; clone size: once; J gene: TRBJ2-1; D gene: -; V gene: TRBV28
CDR3 protein: CASSKGFRSEQYF; CDR3 DNA: TGTGCCAGTAGTAAGGGATTCCGCAGCGAGCAGTACTTC; clone size: few; J gene: TRBJ2-7; D gene: -; V gene: TRBV19
CDR3 protein: CASSPGTSGPYEQYF; CDR3 DNA: TGTGCCAGCAGCCCGGGGACTAGCGGGCCCTACGAGCAGTACTTC; clone size: few; J gene: TRBJ2-7; D gene: TRBD2; V gene: TRBV5-4
CDR3 protein: CASSLGISGSYELNEQFF; CDR3 DNA: TGTGCCAGCAGCTTGGGAATTAGCGGGAGTTATGAGCTCAATGAGCAGTTCTTC; clone size: once; J gene: TRBJ2-1; D gene: TRBD2; V gene: TRBV5-6
CDR3 protein: CASSPGTSGTETQYF; CDR3 DNA: TGTGCCAGCTCACCAGGGACTAGCGGGACGGAGACCCAGTACTTC; clone size: -; J gene: TRBJ2-5; D gene: TRBD2; V gene: TRBV18
CDR3 protein: CASSSTSYEQYF; CDR3 DNA: TGTGCCAGCAGTTCAACATCTTACGAGCAGTACTTC; clone size: -; J gene: TRBJ2-7; D gene: -; V gene: TRBV28
CDR3 protein: CASKGRLAGDKQFF; CDR3 DNA: TGTGCCAGCAAGGGGCGGCTAGCGGGAGATAAGCAGTTCTTC; clone size: -; J gene: TRBJ2-1; D gene: TRBD2; V gene: TRBV7-8
CDR3 protein: CASSLVLDYEQYF; CDR3 DNA: TGTGCCAGCAGCTTAGTCTTAGATTACGAGCAGTACTTC; clone size: -; J gene: TRBJ2-7; D gene: -; V gene: TRBV11-2
CDR3 protein: CASSPGTGAYEQYF; CDR3 DNA: TGTGCCAGCAGCCCCGGGACAGGGGCATACGAGCAGTACTTC; clone size: once; J gene: TRBJ2-7; D gene: TRBD1; V gene: TRBV11-2
CDR3 protein: CASSLQGAHNEQFF; CDR3 DNA: TGTGCCAGCAGTTTACAGGGGGCCCACAATGAGCAGTTCTTC; clone size: -; J gene: TRBJ2-1; D gene: TRBD1; V gene: TRBV28
CDR3 protein: CASSFGGPPNYGYTF; CDR3 DNA: TGTGCCAGCAGTTTCGGAGGGCCTCCTAACTATGGCTACACCTTC; clone size: -; J gene: TRBJ1-2; D gene: -; V gene: TRBV27
CDR3 protein: CASSPPGARRDTEAFF; CDR3 DNA: TGTGCCAGCTCACCTCCGGGAGCCCGCAGGGACACTGAAGCTTTCTTT; clone size: -; J gene: TRBJ1-1; D gene: -; V gene: TRBV18
CDR3 protein: CASSQAGNQPQHF; CDR3 DNA: TGCGCCAGCAGCCAAGCAGGGAATCAGCCCCAGCATTTT; clone size: -; J gene: TRBJ1-5; D gene: -; V gene: TRBV4-1